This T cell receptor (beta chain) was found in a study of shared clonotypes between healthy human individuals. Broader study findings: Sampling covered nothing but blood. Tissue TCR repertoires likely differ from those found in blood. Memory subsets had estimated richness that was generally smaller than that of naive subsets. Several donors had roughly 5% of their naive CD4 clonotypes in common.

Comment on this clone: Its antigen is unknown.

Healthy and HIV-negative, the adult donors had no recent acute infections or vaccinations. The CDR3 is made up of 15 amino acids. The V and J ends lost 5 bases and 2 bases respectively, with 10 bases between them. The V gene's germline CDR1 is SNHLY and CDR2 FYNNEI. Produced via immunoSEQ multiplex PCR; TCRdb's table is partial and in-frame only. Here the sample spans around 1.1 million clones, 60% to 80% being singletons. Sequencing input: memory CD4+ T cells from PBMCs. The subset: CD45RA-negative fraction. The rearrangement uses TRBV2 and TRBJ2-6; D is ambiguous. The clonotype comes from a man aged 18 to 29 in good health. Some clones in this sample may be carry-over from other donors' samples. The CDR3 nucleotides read TGTGCCAGCAGTTCCCTTAGGACTGGGGCCAACGTCCTGACTTTC. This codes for CASSSLRTGANVLTF. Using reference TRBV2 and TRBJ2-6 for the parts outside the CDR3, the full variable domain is EPEVTQTPSHQVTQMGQEVILRCVPISNHLYFYWYRQILGQKVEFLVSFYNNEISEKSEIFDDQFSVERPDGSNFTLKIRSTKLEDSAMYFCASSSLRTGANVLTFGAGSRLTVL.